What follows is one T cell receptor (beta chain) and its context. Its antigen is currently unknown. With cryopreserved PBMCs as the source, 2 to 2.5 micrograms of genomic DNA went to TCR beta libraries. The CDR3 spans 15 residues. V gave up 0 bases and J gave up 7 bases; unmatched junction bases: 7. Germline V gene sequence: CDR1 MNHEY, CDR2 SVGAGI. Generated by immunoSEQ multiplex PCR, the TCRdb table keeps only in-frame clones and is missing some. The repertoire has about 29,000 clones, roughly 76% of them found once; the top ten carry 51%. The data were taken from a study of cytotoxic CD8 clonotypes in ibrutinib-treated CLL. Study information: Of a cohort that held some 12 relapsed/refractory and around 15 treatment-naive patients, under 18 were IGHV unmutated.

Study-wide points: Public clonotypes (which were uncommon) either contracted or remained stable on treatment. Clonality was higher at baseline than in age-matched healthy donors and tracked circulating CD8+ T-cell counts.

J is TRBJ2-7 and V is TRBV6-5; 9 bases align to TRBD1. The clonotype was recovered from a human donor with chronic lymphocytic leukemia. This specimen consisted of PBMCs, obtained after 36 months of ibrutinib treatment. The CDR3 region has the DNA TGTGCCAGCAGTTACTCCGGGACAGGGATTGGGGAGCAGTACTTC. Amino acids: CASSYSGTGIGEQYF.